The 32 T cell receptor beta chains presented below share a single source sample, sequenced in a study of response to subunit inactivated influenza vaccine. TCRdb passed the RT-PCR reads through MiXCR, listing each CDR3 protein once. The sample contains fewer than 600,000 distinct CDR3 sequences, around 7.9% of which appear only once. The sample here was PBMCs from blood, taken less than 30 months after vaccination. The source is a man aged 45 to 75 who received an inactivated influenza vaccine.

This clonotype was observed once. The chain combines TRBV20-1 with TRBJ2-3; 8 bases fit TRBD2. The CDR3 spans 15 residues. CDR1 and CDR2 (germline): DFQATT, SNEGSKA (reference sequence). Trimming cost V 1 base and J 0 bases; bases outside gene matches: 3. CDR3 sequence: CSARAASGSTDTQYF. In DNA form, the CDR3 reads TGCAGTGCTAGAGCGGCTAGCGGGAGCACAGATACGCAGTATTTT.

There are many counts of this clonotype. CDR3 in amino acids: CASSPAMARGQETQYF. CDR3 in DNA: TGTGCCAGCAGCCCGGCCATGGCCAGGGGACAGGAGACCCAGTACTTC. The rearrangement joins TRBV7-2 to TRBJ2-5, with 7 bases that match TRBD1. CDR1 is SGHTA and CDR2 is FQGNSA in the germline V gene. The CDR3 length is 16 residues. With V trimmed by 5 bases and J by 5 bases, 14 bases remained unmatched. The full variable domain, in which reference TRBV7-2 and TRBJ2-5 provide the parts outside the CDR3, is GAGVSQSPSNKVTEKGKDVELRCDPISGHTALYWYRQSLGQGLEFLIYFQGNSAPDKSGLPSDRFSAERTGGSVSTLTIQRTQQEDSAVYLCASSPAMARGQETQYFGPGTRLLVL.

This clonotype occurred a few times. The rearrangement uses TRBV7-6 and TRBJ2-1, with 12 bases lining up with TRBD2. Per the germline V gene, CDR1 is SGHVS and CDR2 is FNYEAQ. The V and J ends lost 4 bases and 10 bases, in that order; junction bases with no gene match: 11. The CDR3 has 16 amino acids. The CDR3 DNA follows: TGTGCCAGCAGCTCCTCTAGCGGGGGGGCGTTCGTGGAGCAGTTCTTC. Protein: CASSSSSGGAFVEQFF.

This clonotype was seen more than once but under ten times. V gene TRBV5-1 combines with J gene TRBJ2-7; perhaps TRBD1 as D (6 bases). CDR1 SGHRS and CDR2 YFSETQ come from the germline V gene. The V end lost 0 bases, the J end lost 7 bases, and 20 bases lay between the germline ends. This CDR3 is 16 amino acids long. CDR3 DNA: TGCGCCAGCAGCTTGGCCTCAAGACAGGCCACCCAAGAGCAGTACTTC. This gives the protein CASSLASRQATQEQYF.

This clonotype was picked up many times. The V gene is TRBV7-9, the J gene TRBJ1-1; D gene unclear. The CDR3 has 13 amino acids. Trimming pared 5 bases from V and 7 bases from J, leaving 14 bases between. The germline V gene has CDR1 SEHNR and CDR2 FQNEAQ (reference sequence). Written as DNA, the CDR3 is TGTGCCAGCAGCCAAGCCATGCAGGTTGAAGCTTTCTTT. This gives the protein CASSQAMQVEAFF.

This chain links TRBV25-1 with TRBJ1-1; D uncertain. CDR1 is MGHDK, CDR2 SYGVNS, per germline. V shed 2 bases and J shed 7 bases, with 2 bases lying between them. This CDR3 is 10 amino acids long. The CDR3 nucleotides read TGTGCCAGCAGTGAAGGTGAAGCTTTCTTT. Protein sequence: CASSEGEAFF.

This clonotype was seen many times. An end of the junction differs from the germline gene, which may be a read error. The genes are TRBV20-1 and TRBJ2-1; possibly TRBD2 for D (6 bases). Germline lookup yields CDR1 DFQATT and CDR2 SNEGSKA (reference sequence). The CDR3 length is 11 residues. CDR3 residues: CSARKQEGRIF. In DNA, the CDR3 is TGCAGTGCTAGAAAACAGGAGGGCCGAATCTTC.

This clonotype was seen a handful of times. The chain carries TRBV27 and TRBJ2-7; TRBD1 agrees at 7 bases. V lost 9 bases and J lost 4; bases outside the gene matches: 9. Germline values: CDR1 MNHEY, CDR2 SMNVEV (reference sequence). The CDR3 is 13 residues long. The CDR3 region has the DNA TGTGCCAGAGGGACAGTAACTCTTTACGAGCAGTACTTC. This sequence encodes CARGTVTLYEQYF.

This clonotype was counted at least ten times. The chain couples TRBV18 to TRBJ2-3; 14 positions match TRBD2. The CDR3 is made up of 17 amino acids. V dropped 6 bases and J dropped 2; count of bases not matched to a gene: 7. Germline loops: CDR1 KGHSH, CDR2 LQKENI. In nucleotides, the CDR3 is TGTGCCAGCTCCCGGACTAGCGGGGGGCTTACCACAGATACGCAGTATTTT. Protein: CASSRTSGGLTTDTQYF.

V usage is TRBV20-1 and J usage is TRBJ2-7; no firm D call. Germline V gene sequence: CDR1 DFQATT, CDR2 SNEGSKA (reference sequence). The V gene lost 2 bases and the J gene lost 6 bases, with 11 bases spanning the gap. This CDR3 contains 12 residues. The CDR3, as DNA: TGCAGTGCTAGACGTACATACGCCGAGCAGTACTTC. Protein: CSARRTYAEQYF.

This clonotype occurred a few times. The chain uses TRBV27 and TRBJ2-2; the D gene is possibly TRBD2 (7 bases). The CDR3 is 16 residues long. Germline V CDR1 and CDR2: MNHEY, SMNVEV (reference sequence). The ends were cut back, 5 bases at V and 1 base at J, with 14 bases in the middle. CDR3 DNA: TGTGCCAGCAGTCCTTGGGGGGGGCAGAACACCGGGGAGCTGTTTTTT. Protein product: CASSPWGGQNTGELFF.

This clonotype has more than one count but fewer than ten. This sequence joins TRBV7-2 and TRBJ2-1, with 12 bases that match TRBD2. CDR1 is SGHTA, CDR2 FQGNSA, per germline. V lost 3 bases and J lost 9; bases outside the gene matches: 3. This CDR3 is built from 14 residues. The CDR3: CASSFLAGGAEQFF. The CDR3 DNA reads TGTGCCAGCAGCTTTCTAGCGGGGGGGGCTGAGCAGTTCTTC.

This chain joins TRBV6-5 and TRBJ2-6; D gene uncertain. In germline, CDR1 is MNHEY, CDR2 SVGAGI. The ends were cut back, 2 bases at V and 4 bases at J, with 9 bases in the middle. CDR3 length equals 15 residues. CDR3 region: CASSYPSGGANVLTF. In DNA form, the CDR3 reads TGTGCCAGCAGTTACCCCAGTGGCGGGGCCAACGTCCTGACTTTC.

This clonotype was found a few times. This sequence joins TRBV4-3 and TRBJ2-7, with 8 bases matching TRBD2. The V gene end was trimmed by 0 bases and the J gene end by 4 bases; junction bases not matched to a gene: 11. The CDR3 is 17 amino acids. The germline V gene encodes CDR1 LGHNA and CDR2 YSLEER. The chain's CDR3 is CASSQDVSGEGRYEQYF. CDR3 nucleotides: TGCGCCAGCAGCCAAGATGTTAGCGGGGAGGGGCGATACGAGCAGTACTTC.

This chain's CDR3 is CASSYSQRPEQYF. CDR3 coding DNA: TGTGCCAGCAGTTACTCACAGCGGCCCGAGCAGTACTTC. This chain uses TRBV6-2 or TRBV6-3 with TRBJ2-7; D is possibly TRBD2 (5 bases). Germline CDR1 and CDR2: MNHEY and SVGEGT. The CDR3 consists of 13 residues. The V end was cut by 0 bases, the J end by 6 bases, with 9 bases between.

This clonotype was detected a few times. The chain employs TRBV7-2 and TRBJ2-7, with 11 bases identical to TRBD2. The germline V gene has CDR1 SGHTA and CDR2 FQGNSA. This CDR3 is 16 amino acids long. V shed 2 bases, J shed 1 base, and the junction held 4 bases outside the gene matches. In nucleotides, the CDR3 is TGTGCCAGCAGCTTATTCACTAGCGGGAGATCCTACGAGCAGTACTTC. Its protein product is CASSLFTSGRSYEQYF.

This clonotype was recorded a few times. This chain joins TRBV12-3 or TRBV12-4 and TRBJ1-6; D is unclear. The CDR3 extends over 15 amino acids. Trimming removed 8 bases from V and 9 bases from J, with 20 bases in between. CDR3 bases: TGTGCCAGCGGCAGTCCTCCTGGACTCGGTTCACCCCTCCACTTT. This sequence encodes CASGSPPGLGSPLHF.

V usage is TRBV29-1 and J usage is TRBJ2-2; the match to TRBD1 covers 7 bases. V was pared by 7 bases and J by 4 bases, with 9 bases of the junction left unmatched. Looked up from germline, CDR1 is SQVTM and CDR2 is ANQGSEA. This CDR3 spans 14 amino acids. The CDR3 sequence: CSAIHRGSTGELFF. The CDR3 DNA reads as TGCAGCGCCATACACAGGGGTTCCACCGGGGAGCTGTTTTTT.

In this sample, this clonotype turned up many times. The chain carries TRBV7-9 and TRBJ2-4; D not certain. V lost 1 base and J 5 bases, leaving 6 bases between the germline ends. From germline, CDR1 is SEHNR and CDR2 FQNEAQ (reference sequence). The length of the CDR3 is 13 residues. CDR3 sequence (DNA): TGTGCCAGCAGCTTAGACAGCCAAAACATTCAGTACTTC. It is translated as CASSLDSQNIQYF.

The sample holds a few counts of this clonotype. DNA of the CDR3: TGTGCCAGCAGCAACCTGGAGGGGGCGCGGGGCAATCAGCCCCAGCATTTT. This translates into CASSNLEGARGNQPQHF. The V and J genes are TRBV5-6 and TRBJ1-5, with TRBD1 identical over 7 bases. The CDR3 totals 17 residues. The trim removed 4 bases at V and 2 bases at J, leaving 12 bases unmatched. Germline V CDR1 and CDR2: SGHDT, YYEEEE.

This clonotype was observed many times. The chain uses TRBV6-2 or TRBV6-3 and TRBJ2-1; TRBD2 matches at 10 bases. CDR1 and CDR2 (germline): MNHEY, SVGEGT. Unmatched junction bases numbered 4, after V lost 6 bases and J lost 2 bases. The CDR3 length is 15 residues. The CDR3 loop reads CASRLAGVAYNEQFF. The CDR3 DNA reads as TGTGCCAGCAGGCTAGCGGGGGTCGCCTACAATGAGCAGTTCTTC.

This clonotype was seen only a few times. V is TRBV28 and J is TRBJ2-5; D gene unclear. V lost 6 bases, J lost 7 bases, and 12 bases lay in between. The CDR3 has 12 residues. Germline assignment: CDR1 MDHEN and CDR2 SYDVKM. This chain's CDR3 is CASRGGPRTQYF. The CDR3 region has the DNA TGTGCCAGCAGGGGCGGCCCTAGGACCCAGTACTTC.

The chain is built from TRBV6-1 and TRBJ1-6, with D unclear. The germline CDR1 and CDR2 sequences are MNHNS and SASEGT. The V end lost 6 bases, the J end lost 6 bases, and 15 bases lay between the germline ends. This CDR3 is 15 amino acids long. The CDR3 here is CASRTQRTGNSPLHF. The CDR3, as DNA: TGTGCCAGCAGAACACAGAGGACTGGTAATTCACCCCTCCACTTT.

This clonotype has only a few counts. The V gene is TRBV7-6, the J gene TRBJ1-3; no firm D call. The CDR3 has 16 amino acids. V shed 0 bases and J shed 0 bases, with 9 bases lying between them. CDR1 is SGHVS, CDR2 FNYEAQ, per germline. CDR3 protein: CASSLAGPSSGNTIYF. The CDR3 DNA sequence: TGTGCCAGCAGCTTAGCCGGACCAAGCTCTGGAAACACCATATATTTT.

In its sample, this clonotype was seen many times. The V and J genes are TRBV5-1 and TRBJ2-7; possibly TRBD1 for D (5 bases). The CDR3 spans 16 residues. V lost 3 bases and J lost 0, with 16 bases in between. Germline V lookup: CDR1 SGHRS, CDR2 YFSETQ. The DNA for the CDR3 is TGCGCCAGCAGCTCCACCCCGTCCAGGGACTCCTACGAGCAGTACTTC. Translating gives CASSSTPSRDSYEQYF.

The chain is built from TRBV21-1 and TRBJ2-7; the D call in the table, TRBD2, was not verified against the DNA. TRBV21-1 is marked as a pseudogene. The CDR3 length is 13 residues. Here the CDR3 DNA reads TGTGCCAGCAGCAAAAGACTACCTCGGGAGCAGTACTTC. This encodes CASSKRLPREQYF.

This clonotype came up many times. This chain links TRBV28 with TRBJ1-3, with D unclear. Germline loops: CDR1 MDHEN, CDR2 SYDVKM. V lost 3 bases, J lost 2 bases, and 8 bases lay in between. CDR3 length: 14 amino acids. The DNA of the CDR3 is TGTGCCAGCAGTTTTTTGGGGACTGGAAACACCATATATTTT. This encodes CASSFLGTGNTIYF. Full variable domain (missing parts from reference TRBV28 and TRBJ1-3): DVKVTQSSRYLVKRTGEKVFLECVQDMDHENMFWYRQDPGLGLRLIYFSYDVKMKEKGDIPEGYSVSREKKERFSLILESASTNQTSMYLCASSFLGTGNTIYFGEGSWLTVV.

This clonotype was recorded at least ten times. The chain carries TRBV6-5 and TRBJ2-7; 12 positions agree with TRBD2. This CDR3 comprises 18 residues. Germline V gene lookup returns CDR1 MNHEY and CDR2 SVGAGI. Trimming took 5 bases from V and 5 from J; bases not matched to a gene: 16. CDR3 loop: CASSHSPLAGGPGDEQYF. The CDR3, as DNA: TGTGCCAGCAGTCACAGTCCTCTAGCGGGAGGGCCGGGAGACGAGCAGTACTTC.

The genes are TRBV4-2 and TRBJ2-4; D is possibly TRBD1 (6 bases). Looked up from germline, CDR1 is LGHNA and CDR2 is YNFKEQ. Trimming removed 1 base from V and 0 bases from J, with 19 bases in between. This CDR3 region has 19 residues. The CDR3 spells CASSQVWTAELTAKNIQYF. CDR3 nucleotide sequence: TGTGCCAGCAGCCAAGTTTGGACAGCCGAACTCACAGCCAAAAACATTCAGTACTTC.

The chain employs TRBV14 and TRBJ1-1, with D possibly TRBD1 on 5 matching bases. The CDR3 spans 15 residues. Germline CDR1 and CDR2: SGHDN and FVKESK. The ends were cut back, 4 bases at V and 6 bases at J, with 18 bases in the middle. The CDR3 here is CASSPMLGPGSEAFF. CDR3 sequence (DNA): TGTGCCAGCAGCCCCATGCTGGGGCCGGGTTCTGAAGCTTTCTTT. Complete variable domain (other parts from reference TRBV14 and TRBJ1-1): EAGVTQFPSHSVIEKGQTVTLRCDPISGHDNLYWYRRVMGKEIKFLLHFVKESKQDESGMPNNRFLAERTGGTYSTLKVQPAELEDSGVYFCASSPMLGPGSEAFFGQGTRLTVV.

This clonotype was counted many times. Because the CDR3's place on the DNA is in doubt, the DNA is left out and the CDR3 is given as listed by TCRdb. This chain connects TRBV30 to TRBJ1-1; whether TRBD1, the table's D call, matches the DNA was not checked. From germline, CDR1 is GTSNPN and CDR2 SVGIG (reference sequence). The CDR3 contains 14 residues when both ends are counted. CDR3 sequence: CAWSVGQGAEYDFF.

The V call is TRBV7-9, the J call TRBJ1-5; 7 bases agree with TRBD1. Trimming took 1 base from V and 0 from J; bases not matched to a gene: 6. The CDR3 totals 17 residues. Germline lookup yields CDR1 SEHNR and CDR2 FQNEAQ (reference sequence). The CDR3 here is CASSLGAGGDSNQPQHF. In DNA, the CDR3 is TGTGCCAGCAGCTTAGGGGCAGGGGGAGATAGCAATCAGCCCCAGCATTTT.